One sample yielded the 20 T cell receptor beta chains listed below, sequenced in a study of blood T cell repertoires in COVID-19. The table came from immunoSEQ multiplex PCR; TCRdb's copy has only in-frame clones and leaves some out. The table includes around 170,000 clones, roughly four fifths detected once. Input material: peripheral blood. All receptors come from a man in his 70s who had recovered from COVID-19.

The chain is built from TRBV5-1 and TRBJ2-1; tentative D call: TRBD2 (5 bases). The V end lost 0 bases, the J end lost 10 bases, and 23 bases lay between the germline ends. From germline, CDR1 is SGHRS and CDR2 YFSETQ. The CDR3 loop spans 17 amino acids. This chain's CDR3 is CASSLGSQDGIAGEQFF. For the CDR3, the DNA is TGCGCCAGCAGCTTGGGTTCTCAGGACGGGATTGCGGGCGAGCAGTTCTTC.

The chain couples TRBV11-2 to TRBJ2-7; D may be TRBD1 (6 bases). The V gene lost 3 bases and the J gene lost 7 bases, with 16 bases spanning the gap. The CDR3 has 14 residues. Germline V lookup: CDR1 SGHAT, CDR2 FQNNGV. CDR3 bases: TGTGCCAGCAGCTTGGACAGAACTACGGGAGAGCAGTACTTC. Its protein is CASSLDRTTGEQYF. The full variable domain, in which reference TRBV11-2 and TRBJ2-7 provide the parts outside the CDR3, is EAGVAQSPRYKIIEKRQSVAFWCNPISGHATLYWYQQILGQGPKLLIQFQNNGVVDDSQLPKDRFSAERLKGVDSTLKIQPAKLEDSAVYLCASSLDRTTGEQYFGPGTRLTVT.

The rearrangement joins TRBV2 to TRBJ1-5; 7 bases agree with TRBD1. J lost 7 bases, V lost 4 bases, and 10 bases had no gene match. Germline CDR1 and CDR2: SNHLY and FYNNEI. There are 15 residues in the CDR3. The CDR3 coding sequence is TGTGCCAGCAGTGTGTCACAGGGGACTTGGCAGCCCCAGCATTTT. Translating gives CASSVSQGTWQPQHF.

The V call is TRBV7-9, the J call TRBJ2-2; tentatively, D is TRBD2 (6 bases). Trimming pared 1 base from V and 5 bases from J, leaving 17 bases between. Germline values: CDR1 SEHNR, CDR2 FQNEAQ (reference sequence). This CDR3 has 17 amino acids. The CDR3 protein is CASSLGFSRGSTGELFF. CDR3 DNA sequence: TGTGCCAGCAGCTTAGGCTTTTCTCGGGGGTCGACCGGGGAGCTGTTTTTT.

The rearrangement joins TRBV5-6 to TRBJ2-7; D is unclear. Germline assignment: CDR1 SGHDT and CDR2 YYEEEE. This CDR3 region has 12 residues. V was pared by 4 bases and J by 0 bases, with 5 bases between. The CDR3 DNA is TGTGCCAGCAGCCTTCCCTCCTACGAGCAGTACTTC. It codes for CASSLPSYEQYF.

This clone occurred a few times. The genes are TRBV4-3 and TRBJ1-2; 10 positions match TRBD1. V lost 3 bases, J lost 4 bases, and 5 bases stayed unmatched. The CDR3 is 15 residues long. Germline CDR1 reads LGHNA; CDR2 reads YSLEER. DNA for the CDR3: TGCGCCAGCAGCCAGACCGGGACAGGGGCCTATGGCTACACCTTC. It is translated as CASSQTGTGAYGYTF.

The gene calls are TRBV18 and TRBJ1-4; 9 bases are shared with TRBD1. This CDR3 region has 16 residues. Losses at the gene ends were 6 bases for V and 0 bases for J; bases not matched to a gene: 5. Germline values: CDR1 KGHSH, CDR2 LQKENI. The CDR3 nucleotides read TGTGCCAGCTCTCTCCGGGACAGGGCAACTAATGAAAAACTGTTTTTT. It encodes CASSLRDRATNEKLFF.

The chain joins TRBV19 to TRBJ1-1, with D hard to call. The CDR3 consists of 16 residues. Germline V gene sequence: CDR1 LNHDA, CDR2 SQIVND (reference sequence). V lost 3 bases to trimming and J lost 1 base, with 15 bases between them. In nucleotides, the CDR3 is TGTGCCAGTAGTATCCTAGGTGGCAGCCAGAACACTGAAGCTTTCTTT. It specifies CASSILGGSQNTEAFF.

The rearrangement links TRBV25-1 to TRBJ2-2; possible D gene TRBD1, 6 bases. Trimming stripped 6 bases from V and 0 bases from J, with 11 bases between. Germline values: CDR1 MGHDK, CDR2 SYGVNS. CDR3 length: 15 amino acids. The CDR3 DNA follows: TGTGCCAGCAGGGCTGGGACAACGAACACCGGGGAGCTGTTTTTT. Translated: CASRAGTTNTGELFF.

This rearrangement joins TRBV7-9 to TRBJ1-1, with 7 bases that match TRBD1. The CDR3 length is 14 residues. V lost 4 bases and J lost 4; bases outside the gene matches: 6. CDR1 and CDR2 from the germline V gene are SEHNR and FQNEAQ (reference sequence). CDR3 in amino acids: CASSSATGRTEAFF. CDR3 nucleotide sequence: TGTGCCAGCAGCTCTGCGACAGGGCGCACTGAAGCTTTCTTT.

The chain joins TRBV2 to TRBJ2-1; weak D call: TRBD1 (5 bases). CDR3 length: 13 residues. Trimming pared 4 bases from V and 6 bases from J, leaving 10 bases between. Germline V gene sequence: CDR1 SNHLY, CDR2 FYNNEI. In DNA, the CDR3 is TGTGCCAGCAGTGCAGACAGACTCAATGAGCAGTTCTTC. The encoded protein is CASSADRLNEQFF. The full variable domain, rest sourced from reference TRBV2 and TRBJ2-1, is EPEVTQTPSHQVTQMGQEVILRCVPISNHLYFYWYRQILGQKVEFLVSFYNNEISEKSEIFDDQFSVERPDGSNFTLKIRSTKLEDSAMYFCASSADRLNEQFFGPGTRLTVL.

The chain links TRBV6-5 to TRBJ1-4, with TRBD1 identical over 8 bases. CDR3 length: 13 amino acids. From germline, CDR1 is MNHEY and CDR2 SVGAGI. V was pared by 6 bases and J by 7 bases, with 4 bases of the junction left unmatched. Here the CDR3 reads CASRLDRAEKLFF. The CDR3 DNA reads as TGTGCCAGCAGGCTGGACAGGGCTGAAAAACTGTTTTTT.

Here the CDR3 reads CASTSSGIADTQYF. The CDR3, as DNA: TGTGCCAGTACCTCTAGCGGGATTGCAGATACGCAGTATTTT. The chain couples TRBV19 to TRBJ2-3, with 9 bases fitting TRBD2. The CDR3 covers 14 residues. Per the germline V gene, CDR1 is LNHDA and CDR2 is SQIVND (reference sequence). V lost 7 bases to trimming and J lost 4 bases; unmatched junction nucleotides: 6.

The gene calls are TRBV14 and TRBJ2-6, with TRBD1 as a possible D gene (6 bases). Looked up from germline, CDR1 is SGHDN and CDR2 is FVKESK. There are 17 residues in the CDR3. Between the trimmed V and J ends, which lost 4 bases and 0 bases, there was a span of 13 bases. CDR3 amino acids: CASSRSTGLSGANVLTF. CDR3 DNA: TGTGCCAGCAGCCGATCGACAGGCCTCTCTGGGGCCAACGTCCTGACTTTC.

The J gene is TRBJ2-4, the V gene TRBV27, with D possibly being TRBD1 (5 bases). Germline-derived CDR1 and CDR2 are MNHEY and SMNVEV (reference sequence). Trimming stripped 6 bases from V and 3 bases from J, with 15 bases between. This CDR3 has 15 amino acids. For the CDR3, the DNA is TGTGCCAGCAGCCCAGCAGGGTCTGGCAAAAACATTCAGTACTTC. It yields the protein CASSPAGSGKNIQYF.

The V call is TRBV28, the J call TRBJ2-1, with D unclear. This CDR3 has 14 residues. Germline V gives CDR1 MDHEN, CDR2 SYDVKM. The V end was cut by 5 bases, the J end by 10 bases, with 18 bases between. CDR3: CASSVYLGEAEQFF. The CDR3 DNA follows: TGTGCCAGCAGTGTCTACCTAGGAGAGGCAGAGCAGTTCTTC. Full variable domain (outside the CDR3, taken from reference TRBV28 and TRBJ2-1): DVKVTQSSRYLVKRTGEKVFLECVQDMDHENMFWYRQDPGLGLRLIYFSYDVKMKEKGDIPEGYSVSREKKERFSLILESASTNQTSMYLCASSVYLGEAEQFFGPGTRLTVL.

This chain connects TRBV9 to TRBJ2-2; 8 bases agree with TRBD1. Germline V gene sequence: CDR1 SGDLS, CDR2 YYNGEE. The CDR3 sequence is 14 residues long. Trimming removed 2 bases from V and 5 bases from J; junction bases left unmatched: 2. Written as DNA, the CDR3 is TGTGCCAGCAGCGTCACAGGGGGAACCGGGGAGCTGTTTTTT. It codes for CASSVTGGTGELFF.

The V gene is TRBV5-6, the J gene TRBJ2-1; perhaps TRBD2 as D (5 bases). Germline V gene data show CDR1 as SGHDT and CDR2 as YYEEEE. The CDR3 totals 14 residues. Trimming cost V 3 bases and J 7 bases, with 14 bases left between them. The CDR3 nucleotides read TGTGCCAGCAGCTCAGGACTGGCGACGAATGAGCAGTTCTTC. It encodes CASSSGLATNEQFF.

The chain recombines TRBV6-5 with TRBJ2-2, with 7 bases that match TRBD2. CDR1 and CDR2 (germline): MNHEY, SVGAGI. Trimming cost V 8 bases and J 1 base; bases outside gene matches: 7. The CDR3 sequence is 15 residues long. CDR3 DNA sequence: TGTGCCAGCCGGGCCCTAGCGGAGAACACCGGGGAGCTGTTTTTT. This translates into CASRALAENTGELFF.

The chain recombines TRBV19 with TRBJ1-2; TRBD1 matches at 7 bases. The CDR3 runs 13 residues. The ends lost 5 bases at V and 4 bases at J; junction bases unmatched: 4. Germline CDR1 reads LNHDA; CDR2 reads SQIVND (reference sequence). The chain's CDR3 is CASSSQGTYGYTF. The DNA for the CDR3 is TGTGCCAGTAGTTCACAGGGGACCTATGGCTACACCTTC.